The 29 T cell receptor beta chains in this list originate from one sample, sequenced in a study of T-cell reconstitution after alpha-beta-depleted transplantation in children. Preparation of the TCRbeta library was carried out with unique molecular identifiers. TCRdb fed the PCR reads into MiXCR, producing one record per CDR3 protein. This sample carries about a million distinct CDR3 sequences, under 30% of them seen once, and the ten largest clones take around 30%. This specimen consisted of PBMCs, mostly from graft donor cells, obtained 360 days after TCRalphabeta/CD19-depleted stem cell transplant. The source is a boy under two years old who had a stem cell transplant for SCID, so the T cells may come from the graft donor.

The chain couples TRBV7-8 to TRBJ2-7; TRBD1 aligns across 7 bases. The length of the CDR3 is 13 residues. V was clipped by 4 bases and J by 3 bases; unmatched bases: 3. Germline V gene lookup returns CDR1 SGHVS and CDR2 FQNEAQ. The CDR3 is CASSSTGFYEQYF. The CDR3 bases are TGTGCCAGCAGCTCGACAGGGTTCTACGAGCAGTACTTC.

CDR3 residues: CASSLRGGRGSYEQYF. CDR3 DNA: TGTGCCAGCAGTTTAAGGGGGGGCAGGGGCTCCTACGAGCAGTACTTC. The chain combines TRBV12-3 or TRBV12-4 with TRBJ2-7; TRBD2 might be the D (7 bases). The CDR3 spans 16 residues. Trimming took 2 bases from V and 0 from J, leaving 14 bases between them.

This clonotype was counted between two and nine times. The rearrangement uses TRBV20-1 and TRBJ2-7, with D hard to call. The germline V gene has CDR1 DFQATT and CDR2 SNEGSKA (reference sequence). V lost 3 bases, J lost 0 bases, and 3 bases lay in between. The CDR3 contains 11 residues. In nucleotides, the CDR3 is TGCAGTGCTAGCCTCTCCTACGAGCAGTACTTC. Its translation: CSASLSYEQYF.

At least ten counts were recorded for this clonotype. The CDR3 nucleotides are TGTGCCAGCAGCCAAGTAAGGAGCGGGGGAGTCCAAGAGACCCAGTACTTC. Its translation is CASSQVRSGGVQETQYF. The chain combines TRBV4-2 with TRBJ2-5; 8 bases agree with TRBD2. Germline V lookup: CDR1 LGHNA, CDR2 YNFKEQ. The junction had 8 bases not matched to a gene; V was cut back by 1 base and J by 1 base. CDR3 length equals 17 residues.

A few counts support this clonotype. The genes are TRBV4-1 and TRBJ1-1, with TRBD1 matching 10 bases. The germline CDR1 and CDR2 sequences are MGHRA and YSYEKL. This CDR3 is 16 amino acids long. V lost 2 bases, J lost 3 bases, and 6 bases stayed unmatched. CDR3 bases: TGCGCCAGCAGCCAACGGGACAGGGGAACCTACACTGAAGCTTTCTTT. As protein: CASSQRDRGTYTEAFF.

The rearrangement links TRBV6-5 to TRBJ2-1, with D uncertain. Between the trimmed V and J ends, which lost 0 bases and 11 bases, there was a span of 8 bases. Germline lookup yields CDR1 MNHEY and CDR2 SVGAGI. The CDR3 is 12 residues long. This CDR3 reads CASSYSGEKQFF. The CDR3 bases are TGTGCCAGCAGTTACTCCGGCGAGAAGCAGTTCTTC.

The J gene is TRBJ2-7, the V gene TRBV4-3; 7 bases are a match to TRBD1. The CDR3 covers 15 residues. Losses at the gene ends were 5 bases for V and 0 bases for J; bases not matched to a gene: 7. CDR1 and CDR2 (germline): LGHNA, YSLEER. CDR3 nucleotide sequence: TGCGCCAGCAGCAACTACAGGGGAGCCTCCTACGAGCAGTACTTC. Translation: CASSNYRGASYEQYF.

This clonotype was counted a few times. The rearrangement links TRBV20-1 to TRBJ2-3; the match to TRBD1 covers 7 bases. The CDR3 totals 13 residues. Germline V CDR1 and CDR2: DFQATT, SNEGSKA (reference sequence). J was trimmed by 3 bases and V by 2 bases; bases with no gene match: 2. The CDR3 coding sequence is TGCAGTGCTAGAACGGACAGGACAGATACGCAGTATTTT. Protein sequence: CSARTDRTDTQYF.

This clonotype was observed a handful of times. This chain joins TRBV20-1 and TRBJ1-6, with D unclear. The CDR3 consists of 14 residues. Germline-derived CDR1 and CDR2 are DFQATT and SNEGSKA (reference sequence). The germline V and J ends were trimmed by 5 bases and 7 bases, with 15 bases remaining between them. DNA of the CDR3: TGCAGTGCTCCAGCTATAGAGCCGAATTCACCCCTCCACTTT. Amino acid sequence: CSAPAIEPNSPLHF.

The chain joins TRBV27 to TRBJ1-4; 7 bases are shared with TRBD1. Germline lookup yields CDR1 MNHEY and CDR2 SMNVEV (reference sequence). J lost 5 bases, V lost 8 bases, and 5 bases had no gene match. The CDR3 has 13 residues. CDR3 nucleotides: TGTGCCAGCGGGACAGCAAGAAATGAAAAACTGTTTTTT. Protein: CASGTARNEKLFF.

This clonotype occurred a few times. V usage is TRBV28 and J usage is TRBJ1-6; 10 nucleotides line up with TRBD1. The V and J ends lost 8 bases and 2 bases, in that order; junction bases with no gene match: 0. Germline CDR1 MDHEN, CDR2 SYDVKM. The CDR3 has 14 amino acids. CDR3 sequence reads: CASGQGAYNSPLHF. CDR3 sequence (DNA): TGTGCCAGCGGACAGGGGGCCTATAATTCACCCCTCCACTTT. Looking up the rest from reference TRBV28 and TRBJ1-6 gives the full variable domain: DVKVTQSSRYLVKRTGEKVFLECVQDMDHENMFWYRQDPGLGLRLIYFSYDVKMKEKGDIPEGYSVSREKKERFSLILESASTNQTSMYLCASGQGAYNSPLHFGNGTRLTVT.

The rearrangement joins TRBV4-1 to TRBJ2-7; 8 bases align to TRBD1. The germline V gene has CDR1 MGHRA and CDR2 YSYEKL. The CDR3 has 15 amino acids. The V segment lost 2 bases and the J segment 4 bases; nucleotides outside the gene matches: 7. CDR3 loop: CASSQNSGGWYEQYF. CDR3 DNA: TGCGCCAGCAGCCAAAACTCAGGGGGCTGGTACGAGCAGTACTTC.

This clonotype was observed a handful of times. This chain joins TRBV6-5 and TRBJ2-5, with 12 positions matching TRBD2. The CDR3 spans 16 residues. Trimming cost V 2 bases and J 7 bases; bases outside gene matches: 8. The V gene's germline CDR1 is MNHEY and CDR2 SVGAGI. For the CDR3, the DNA is TGTGCCAGCAGTTACCCAGGACTAGCGGGAATTAGGACCCAGTACTTC. It is translated as CASSYPGLAGIRTQYF.

The V gene is TRBV7-2, the J gene TRBJ2-5, with D tentatively TRBD2 (5 bases). Germline V gene sequence: CDR1 SGHTA, CDR2 FQGNSA. V lost 1 base, J lost 5 bases, and 14 bases lay in between. The CDR3 is 15 amino acids. CDR3 region: CASSLERRGLETQYF. The CDR3 region has the DNA TGTGCCAGCAGCTTAGAGCGACGGGGTTTGGAGACCCAGTACTTC.

In this sample, this clonotype turned up a few times. This sequence joins TRBV20-1 and TRBJ1-4; TRBD1 matches 7 bases. The CDR3 spans 14 residues. After removal of 4 bases from V and 8 bases from J, the junction contained 10 bases not matched to a gene. The germline gives CDR1 DFQATT, CDR2 SNEGSKA (reference sequence). This chain's CDR3 is CSAMRQGVEEKLFF. The CDR3 DNA reads TGCAGTGCTATGAGACAGGGCGTAGAGGAAAAACTGTTTTTT.

This clonotype was seen only a few times. The genes are TRBV4-2 and TRBJ1-1; possible D gene TRBD1, 5 bases. Germline V lookup: CDR1 LGHNA, CDR2 YNFKEQ. CDR3 length equals 14 residues. Trimming removed 0 bases at V and 5 bases at J, with 10 bases between. CDR3 sequence reads: CASSQDTPGTEAFF. CDR3 nucleotide sequence: TGTGCCAGCAGCCAAGACACCCCAGGGACTGAAGCTTTCTTT.

This clonotype has a handful of counts. This chain uses TRBV20-1 with TRBJ2-1, with a weak D call TRBD2 (6 bases). The CDR3 extends over 15 amino acids. CDR1 and CDR2 (germline): DFQATT, SNEGSKA (reference sequence). The germline V and J ends were trimmed by 3 bases and 4 bases, with 16 bases remaining between them. CDR3 in amino acids: CSASLAGRSYNEQFF. In DNA, the CDR3 is TGCAGTGCTAGTCTGGCAGGGAGGAGTTACAATGAGCAGTTCTTC.

The V call is TRBV4-1, the J call TRBJ2-5, with D uncertain. Trimming pared 0 bases from V and 1 base from J, leaving 9 bases between. Germline CDR1 reads MGHRA; CDR2 reads YSYEKL. The CDR3 covers 15 residues. This CDR3 reads CASSQDSTFQETQYF. DNA of the CDR3: TGCGCCAGCAGCCAAGACAGTACCTTCCAAGAGACCCAGTACTTC.

The V and J genes are TRBV21-1 and TRBJ2-1; the table gives TRBD2 as D, unverified against the DNA. TRBV21-1 is annotated as a pseudogene. The CDR3 contains 24 residues. CDR3 loop: CASSKGVRQGLGLAGPRSYNEQFF. Here the CDR3 DNA reads TGTGCCAGCAGCAAGGGGGTAAGGCAGGGTCTAGGACTAGCGGGACCTCGCTCCTACAATGAGCAGTTCTTC.

This clonotype has more than one count but fewer than ten. The chain has TRBV12-3 or TRBV12-4 and TRBJ2-2; D might be TRBD1 (6 bases). The V end lost 7 bases, the J end lost 2 bases, and 8 bases lay between the germline ends. The CDR3 totals 13 residues. The CDR3 region has the DNA TGTGCCAGCAAGGACAGTAACACCGGGGAGCTGTTTTTT. This sequence encodes CASKDSNTGELFF.

V gene TRBV2 combines with J gene TRBJ1-1; D is possibly TRBD1 (6 bases). The germline gives CDR1 SNHLY, CDR2 FYNNEI. This CDR3 contains 13 residues. The V gene lost 6 bases and the J gene lost 4 bases, with 12 bases spanning the gap. CDR3 nucleotides: TGTGCCAGCAGGAGGGAGGGGGTCACTGAAGCTTTCTTT. As protein: CASRREGVTEAFF.

The rearrangement links TRBV7-6 to TRBJ2-3; no definite D call. CDR3 length: 14 amino acids. V dropped 4 bases and J dropped 1 base, with 9 bases sitting between them. Germline lookup yields CDR1 SGHVS and CDR2 FNYEAQ. This CDR3 is CASSSPLGTDTQYF. Written as DNA, the CDR3 is TGTGCCAGCAGCTCCCCCCTGGGCACAGATACGCAGTATTTT. Combining the CDR3 with reference TRBV7-6 and TRBJ2-3 gives the whole variable domain GAGVSQSPRYKVTKRGQDVALRCDPISGHVSLYWYRQALGQGPEFLTYFNYEAQQDKSGLPNDRFSAERPEGSISTLTIQRTEQRDSAMYRCASSSPLGTDTQYFGPGTRLTVL.

This clonotype showed up just a few times. The chain joins TRBV7-3 to TRBJ2-7; D is unclear. This CDR3 is built from 13 residues. The germline gives CDR1 SGHTA, CDR2 FQGTGA. Trimming took 2 bases from V and 2 from J, leaving 7 bases between them. The CDR3 DNA reads TGTGCCAGCAGCTTAGCAGAGGCCTACGAGCAGTACTTC. This gives the protein CASSLAEAYEQYF.

This clonotype has just a few counts. The chain is built from TRBV3-1 and TRBJ1-1, with D unclear. The V and J ends lost 3 bases and 1 base respectively, with 6 bases between them. Germline-derived CDR1 and CDR2 are LGHDT and YNNKEL (reference sequence). This CDR3 spans 13 amino acids. CDR3 DNA: TGTGCCAGCAGCCATTTCGGGAACACTGAAGCTTTCTTT. Protein: CASSHFGNTEAFF.

Here the CDR3 reads CASGWKGGLASGNTIYF. Written as DNA, the CDR3 is TGTGCCTCAGGGTGGAAGGGGGGCCTTGCCTCTGGAAACACCATATATTTT. The V call is TRBV7-9, the J call TRBJ1-3; D possibly corresponds to TRBD1 (6 bases). This CDR3 has 17 amino acids. From germline, CDR1 is SEHNR and CDR2 FQNEAQ (reference sequence). V was cut by 11 bases and J by 0 bases, with 23 bases left in between.

This clonotype was seen a handful of times. The rearrangement links TRBV6-5 to TRBJ1-6; D uncertain. With 6 bases removed from V and 7 bases from J, the gap between germline ends came to 13 bases. Germline V CDR1 and CDR2: MNHEY, SVGAGI. The CDR3 is made up of 14 amino acids. This CDR3 is CASSLFRGNSPLHF. DNA for the CDR3: TGTGCCAGCAGCCTATTTCGTGGAAATTCACCCCTCCACTTT.

This clonotype was seen a few times. The chain employs TRBV5-1 and TRBJ2-7; 9 positions agree with TRBD1. This CDR3 has 14 amino acids. Germline V gene data show CDR1 as SGHRS and CDR2 as YFSETQ. V shed 4 bases, J shed 6 bases, and the junction held 8 bases outside the gene matches. CDR3 in DNA: TGCGCCAGCAGCCACGGGACAGGGATCCGCGAGCAGTACTTC. Protein sequence: CASSHGTGIREQYF. Full variable domain (outside the CDR3, taken from reference TRBV5-1 and TRBJ2-7): KAGVTQTPRYLIKTRGQQVTLSCSPISGHRSVSWYQQTPGQGLQFLFEYFSETQRNKGNFPGRFSGRQFSNSRSEMNVSTLELGDSALYLCASSHGTGIREQYFGPGTRLTVT.

This clonotype was seen repeatedly, ten times or more. The V call is TRBV12-3 or TRBV12-4, the J call TRBJ2-7, with 7 bases matching TRBD1. The CDR3 is made up of 14 amino acids. Trimming at V came to 5 bases and at J to 4 bases, leaving 8 bases not matched to a gene. The CDR3 reads CASSPWTGVYEQYF. CDR3 nucleotide sequence: TGTGCCAGCAGTCCGTGGACAGGAGTTTACGAGCAGTACTTC.

In its sample, this clonotype was seen a few times. V usage is TRBV20-1 and J usage is TRBJ2-3; D call uncertain. Trimming removed 6 bases at V and 3 bases at J, with 13 bases between. Per germline, CDR1 DFQATT and CDR2 SNEGSKA (reference sequence). The CDR3 totals 13 residues. The CDR3 nucleotides are TGCAGTGCAACCATTATGGGGACAGATACGCAGTATTTT. It codes for CSATIMGTDTQYF.